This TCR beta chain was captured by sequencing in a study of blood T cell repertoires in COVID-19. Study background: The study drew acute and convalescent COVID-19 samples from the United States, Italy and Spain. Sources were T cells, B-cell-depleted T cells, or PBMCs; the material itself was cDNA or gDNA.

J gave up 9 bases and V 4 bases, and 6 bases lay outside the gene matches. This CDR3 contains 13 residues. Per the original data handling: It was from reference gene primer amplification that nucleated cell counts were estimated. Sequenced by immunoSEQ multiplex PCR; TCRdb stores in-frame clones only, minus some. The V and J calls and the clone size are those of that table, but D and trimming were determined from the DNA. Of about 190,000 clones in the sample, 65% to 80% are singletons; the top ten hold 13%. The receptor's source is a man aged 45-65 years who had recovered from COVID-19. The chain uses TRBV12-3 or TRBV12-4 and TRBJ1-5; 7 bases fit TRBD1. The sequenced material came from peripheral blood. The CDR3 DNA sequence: TGTGCCAGCAGTTCGGGACAGTTCTTGCCCCAGCATTTT. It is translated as CASSSGQFLPQHF.